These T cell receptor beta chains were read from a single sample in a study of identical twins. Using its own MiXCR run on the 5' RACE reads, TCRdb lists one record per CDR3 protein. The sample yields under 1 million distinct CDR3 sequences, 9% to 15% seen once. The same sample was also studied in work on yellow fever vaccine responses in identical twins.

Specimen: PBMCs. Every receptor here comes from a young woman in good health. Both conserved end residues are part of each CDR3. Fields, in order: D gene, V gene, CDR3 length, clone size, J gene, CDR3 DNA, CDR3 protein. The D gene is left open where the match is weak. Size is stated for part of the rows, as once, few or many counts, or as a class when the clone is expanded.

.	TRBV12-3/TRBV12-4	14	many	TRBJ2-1	TGTGCCAGCAGTCGTCCTAGACCCTACAATGAGCAGTTCTTC	CASSRPRPYNEQFF
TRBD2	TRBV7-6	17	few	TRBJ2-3	TGTGCCAGCAGCTTCTTAGCGGGAGGGCCTGGCACAGATACGCAGTATTTT	CASSFLAGGPGTDTQYF
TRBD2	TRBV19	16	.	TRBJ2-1	TGTGCCAGTCAGACGCCTAGCGGGAGCTTTCCCAATGAGCAGTTCTTC	CASQTPSGSFPNEQFF
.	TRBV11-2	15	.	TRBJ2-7	TGTGCCAGCAGCTTAGTCTCGGACGGAAGCTACGAGCAGTACTTC	CASSLVSDGSYEQYF
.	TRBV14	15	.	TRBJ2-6	TGTGCCAGCAGCCATGGGGGTGTTGGGGCCAACGTCCTGACTTTC	CASSHGGVGANVLTF
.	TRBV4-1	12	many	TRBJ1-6	TGCGCCAGCAGCCCCCTCGGTTCACCCCTCCACTTT	CASSPLGSPLHF
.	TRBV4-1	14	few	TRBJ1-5	TGCGCCAGCAGCCTGGGGCCCAGCGGTCAGCCCCAGCATTTT	CASSLGPSGQPQHF
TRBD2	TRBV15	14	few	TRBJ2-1	TGTGCCACCAGCATCTGGACTAGCGTCAATGAGCAGTTCTTC	CATSIWTSVNEQFF
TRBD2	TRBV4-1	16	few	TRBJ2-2	TGCGCCAGCAGCTCCAGGACTAGCGGGGGCACCGGGGAGCTGTTTTTT	CASSSRTSGGTGELFF
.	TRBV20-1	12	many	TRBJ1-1	TGCAGTGCTAGAGATAGAGGGTTTAAAGCTTTCTTT	CSARDRGFKAFF
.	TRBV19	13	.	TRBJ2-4	TGTGCCAGTACCTCGTCCAGGGTTGGCATTCAGTACTTC	CASTSSRVGIQYF
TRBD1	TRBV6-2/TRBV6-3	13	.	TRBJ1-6	TGTGCCAGCCTCGGACAGGGGAATTCACCCCTCCACTTT	CASLGQGNSPLHF
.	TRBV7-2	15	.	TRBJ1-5	TGTGCCAGCAGCTTAGCCGGGAGCCCTAATCAGCCCCAGCATTTT	CASSLAGSPNQPQHF
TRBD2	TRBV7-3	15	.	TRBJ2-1	TGTGCCAGCAGCTTAAGTAGCGGGGAGAGGAATGAGCAGTTCTTC	CASSLSSGERNEQFF